This TCR beta chain was recorded in a study of cytomegalovirus exposure and HLA in healthy donors. Whole-study findings and limits: The authors enumerated 150 to 200 TCR beta chains as linked to cytomegalovirus.

The V gene end was trimmed by 4 bases and the J gene end by 6 bases; junction bases not matched to a gene: 8. The CDR3 consists of 14 residues. In germline, CDR1 is ENHRY, CDR2 SYGVKD. Sequencing used immunoSEQ multiplex PCR; TCRdb keeps in-frame clones, though not all of them. The table lists over 150,000 clones, about nine tenths of them singletons, with about 9.4% in the top ten. In regard to this clone: As yet, its antigen is unknown.

The TCR was taken from a woman aged 18-35 years in good health and CMV-seropositive. The chain combines TRBV10-3 with TRBJ2-7; TRBD2 matches 8 bases. Sequencing was done on a sample of PBMCs. CDR3 residues: CAISGAGEYSEQYF. The DNA of the CDR3 is TGTGCCATCAGTGGAGCGGGAGAGTATTCCGAGCAGTACTTC.